This is a list of T cell receptor beta chains from one sample in a study of blood T cell repertoires in COVID-19. Profiled with immunoSEQ multiplex PCR; TCRdb holds only in-frame clones, not every one. The repertoire holds roughly 88,000 clones, with approximately 70% as singletons. The material sequenced was peripheral blood. The receptors stem from a woman in her sixties or seventies in a cohort sampled during active or convalescent COVID-19. The CDR3 runs from the conserved cysteine through the conserved F or W. A D gene is named only where the DNA matches it firmly. The size entry is marked missing in some rows and otherwise reads once, few, many or a size class.

CDR3nt: TGCGCCAGCAGTCAACCTCGGACAGGGCCCAACCGAGATACGCAGTATTTT
CDR3aa: CASSQPRTGPNRDTQYF
v_gene: TRBV23-1
abundance: NA
d_gene: TRBD1
j_gene: TRBJ2-3

CDR3nt: TGTGCCAGCAGCCATTGGCTGGTGTCCACTGAAGCTTTCTTT
CDR3aa: CASSHWLVSTEAFF
v_gene: TRBV3-1/TRBV3-2
abundance: NA
d_gene: NA
j_gene: TRBJ1-1

CDR3nt: TGTGCCAGCAGCTTTGGAGGTGCTCCCGGAGATACGCAGTATTTT
CDR3aa: CASSFGGAPGDTQYF
v_gene: TRBV11-2
abundance: NA
d_gene: NA
j_gene: TRBJ2-3

CDR3nt: TGTGCCAGCAGCTTCGGGGACTACTACGAGCAGTACTTC
CDR3aa: CASSFGDYYEQYF
v_gene: TRBV7-3
abundance: many
d_gene: TRBD2
j_gene: TRBJ2-7

CDR3nt: TGTGCCAGCAGCCGAGGGGGGGGTTATAGCAATCAGCCCCAGCATTTT
CDR3aa: CASSRGGGYSNQPQHF
v_gene: TRBV7-8
abundance: many
d_gene: NA
j_gene: TRBJ1-5

CDR3nt: TGCAGCGCCCGGACAGGGTGGGACACCGGGGAGCTGTTTTTT
CDR3aa: CSARTGWDTGELFF
v_gene: TRBV29-1
abundance: NA
d_gene: TRBD1
j_gene: TRBJ2-2

CDR3nt: TGCGATGAGTCGGGGGGCTACGAAGAGACCCAGTACTTC
CDR3aa: CDESGGYEETQYF
v_gene: TRBV23-1
abundance: NA
d_gene: NA
j_gene: TRBJ2-5

CDR3nt: TGTGCCAGCTCCCCTAGAGAGGGACAGGACACCGGGGAGCTGTTTTTT
CDR3aa: CASSPREGQDTGELFF
v_gene: TRBV18
abundance: large
d_gene: TRBD1
j_gene: TRBJ2-2

CDR3nt: TGCGCCAGCAGCTTGGCCTCAACGGGGGGGCCGTACAATGAGCAGTTCTTC
CDR3aa: CASSLASTGGPYNEQFF
v_gene: TRBV5-1
abundance: NA
d_gene: TRBD2
j_gene: TRBJ2-1

CDR3nt: TGTGCCAGCAGCTGGACAGGGTTGAACACTGAAGCTTTCTTT
CDR3aa: CASSWTGLNTEAFF
v_gene: TRBV5-6
abundance: NA
d_gene: TRBD1
j_gene: TRBJ1-1

CDR3nt: TGCGCCAGCAGCCCAGGGGGGAACTTCTACGAGCAGTACTTC
CDR3aa: CASSPGGNFYEQYF
v_gene: TRBV5-1
abundance: NA
d_gene: NA
j_gene: TRBJ2-7

CDR3nt: TGTGCCAGCAAGCCGGACAGGGGTTGGTATGGCTACACCTTC
CDR3aa: CASKPDRGWYGYTF
v_gene: TRBV2
abundance: once
d_gene: TRBD1
j_gene: TRBJ1-2

CDR3nt: TGTGCCAGCTCACCCGGACAGGGGAAAAACATTCAGTACTTC
CDR3aa: CASSPGQGKNIQYF
v_gene: TRBV18
abundance: NA
d_gene: TRBD1
j_gene: TRBJ2-4

CDR3nt: TGTGCCCCCATGACAGGCCCGGTCTGGTTCCAAGAGACCCAGTACTTC
CDR3aa: CAPMTGPVWFQETQYF
v_gene: TRBV15
abundance: NA
d_gene: NA
j_gene: TRBJ2-5

CDR3nt: TGTGCCAGCAGCGTCACGAACAGGGGCGGCGGCGAGCAGTACTTC
CDR3aa: CASSVTNRGGGEQYF
v_gene: TRBV9
abundance: once
d_gene: TRBD1
j_gene: TRBJ2-7

CDR3nt: TGTGCCAGCAGCTTAGGCGTGGAGGGAGGGTATGGCTACACCTTC
CDR3aa: CASSLGVEGGYGYTF
v_gene: TRBV7-9
abundance: few
d_gene: NA
j_gene: TRBJ1-2

CDR3nt: TGTGCCAGCTCACCCTTAGGGCGGGGGTCCTACGTCGAGCAGTACTTC
CDR3aa: CASSPLGRGSYVEQYF
v_gene: TRBV18
abundance: NA
d_gene: TRBD2
j_gene: TRBJ2-7

CDR3nt: TGTGCCAGCAGCTTAGACGGGGGGAACACCGGGGAGCTGTTTTTT
CDR3aa: CASSLDGGNTGELFF
v_gene: TRBV7-2
abundance: NA
d_gene: NA
j_gene: TRBJ2-2

CDR3nt: TGTGCCAGCAGCCCAGATCAGACTCAAAATGAAAAACTGTTTTTT
CDR3aa: CASSPDQTQNEKLFF
v_gene: TRBV7-9
abundance: NA
d_gene: NA
j_gene: TRBJ1-4

CDR3nt: TGTGCCAGCAGCCAAGCACAAAGGACAGTTGGTCTAGATACGCAGTATTTT
CDR3aa: CASSQAQRTVGLDTQYF
v_gene: TRBV14
abundance: NA
d_gene: NA
j_gene: TRBJ2-3

CDR3nt: TGTGCCAGCAGTTTAGGAGCTAGCGGGGGGTCATGGACCCAGTACTTC
CDR3aa: CASSLGASGGSWTQYF
v_gene: TRBV28
abundance: NA
d_gene: TRBD2
j_gene: TRBJ2-5

CDR3nt: TGTGCCAGCAGCTTGGGAGGTAGCGGGGACTCGGATGAGCAGTTCTTC
CDR3aa: CASSLGGSGDSDEQFF
v_gene: TRBV5-6
abundance: NA
d_gene: TRBD2
j_gene: TRBJ2-1

CDR3nt: TGTGCCAGCAGCTCCTATGTCGGAGGCTCCGGGGAGCTGTTTTTT
CDR3aa: CASSSYVGGSGELFF
v_gene: TRBV7-3
abundance: once
d_gene: NA
j_gene: TRBJ2-2

CDR3nt: TGTGCCAGCAGCCAGAGGACTAGCGGGGTCGGGGATGAGCAGTTCTTC
CDR3aa: CASSQRTSGVGDEQFF
v_gene: TRBV4-2
abundance: few
d_gene: TRBD2
j_gene: TRBJ2-1

CDR3nt: TGTGCCAGCAGTTCCACGACAGGAGGCTACACCTTC
CDR3aa: CASSSTTGGYTF
v_gene: TRBV27
abundance: NA
d_gene: NA
j_gene: TRBJ1-2

CDR3nt: TGTGCCAGTAGTATATGGCAGGGTTTGGATTCACCCCTCCACTTT
CDR3aa: CASSIWQGLDSPLHF
v_gene: TRBV19
abundance: NA
d_gene: NA
j_gene: TRBJ1-6

CDR3nt: TGTGCCAGCAGCCTCCCCGGGACTAGGTGGACCGGGGAGCTGTTTTTT
CDR3aa: CASSLPGTRWTGELFF
v_gene: TRBV5-6
abundance: NA
d_gene: TRBD2
j_gene: TRBJ2-2

CDR3nt: TGTGCCACCAGTGATTCTATGACCGGAGGGGAGACCCAGTACTTC
CDR3aa: CATSDSMTGGETQYF
v_gene: TRBV24-1
abundance: NA
d_gene: NA
j_gene: TRBJ2-5

CDR3nt: TGTGCCAGCAGCTTGGGCGGGTCAAGGGGGCTTGAGACCCAGTACTTC
CDR3aa: CASSLGGSRGLETQYF
v_gene: TRBV5-4
abundance: NA
d_gene: TRBD1
j_gene: TRBJ2-5

CDR3nt: TGTGCCAGCAGCGGGGACAGGGATAGAAAACTGTTTTTT
CDR3aa: CASSGDRDRKLFF
v_gene: TRBV7-9
abundance: NA
d_gene: TRBD1
j_gene: TRBJ1-4

CDR3nt: TGTGCCAGCAGCATCACCGGGACAGGGGGGGCCTATGGCTACACCTTC
CDR3aa: CASSITGTGGAYGYTF
v_gene: TRBV7-9
abundance: NA
d_gene: TRBD1
j_gene: TRBJ1-2

CDR3nt: TGTGCCATCAGTGAAAGGGGGAATCAAGAGACCCAGTACTTC
CDR3aa: CAISERGNQETQYF
v_gene: TRBV10-3
abundance: NA
d_gene: NA
j_gene: TRBJ2-5

CDR3nt: TGTGCCAGCAGCTCCCCGACAGGGGACGAGCAGTACTTC
CDR3aa: CASSSPTGDEQYF
v_gene: TRBV11-2
abundance: NA
d_gene: TRBD1
j_gene: TRBJ2-7

CDR3nt: TGTGCCAGCAGCCTTGGACAGAAGAACACTGAAGCTTTCTTT
CDR3aa: CASSLGQKNTEAFF
v_gene: TRBV25-1
abundance: few
d_gene: NA
j_gene: TRBJ1-1

CDR3nt: TGTGCCAGCAGCTTACTCGGGAGGTCGGTGTATAATTCACCCCTCCACTTT
CDR3aa: CASSLLGRSVYNSPLHF
v_gene: TRBV5-6
abundance: NA
d_gene: NA
j_gene: TRBJ1-6

CDR3nt: TGTGCCAGCAGAGACAGGGCTGCTAACTATGGCTACACCTTC
CDR3aa: CASRDRAANYGYTF
v_gene: TRBV2
abundance: NA
d_gene: TRBD1
j_gene: TRBJ1-2

CDR3nt: TGCGCCAGCAGCTTGGGCACACCTCCCTACGAGCAGTACTTC
CDR3aa: CASSLGTPPYEQYF
v_gene: TRBV5-1
abundance: NA
d_gene: NA
j_gene: TRBJ2-7

CDR3nt: TGTGCCAGCAGCGCGGGGACTAGCATCTACGAGCAGTACTTC
CDR3aa: CASSAGTSIYEQYF
v_gene: TRBV5-6
abundance: NA
d_gene: TRBD2
j_gene: TRBJ2-7

CDR3nt: TGTGCCAGCAGCTTAGATAGCGGGGGGTTTTACAATGAGCAGTTCTTC
CDR3aa: CASSLDSGGFYNEQFF
v_gene: TRBV7-6
abundance: NA
d_gene: TRBD2
j_gene: TRBJ2-1

CDR3nt: TGCGCCAGCAGCCTAGCGGGGGGCGCACTTCATGAGCAGTTCTTC
CDR3aa: CASSLAGGALHEQFF
v_gene: TRBV4-3
abundance: NA
d_gene: TRBD2
j_gene: TRBJ2-1

CDR3nt: TGTGCTAGTGGTGTAGGCGGGGGAGGTAGCACAGATACGCAGTATTTT
CDR3aa: CASGVGGGGSTDTQYF
v_gene: TRBV12-5
abundance: few
d_gene: TRBD2
j_gene: TRBJ2-3

CDR3nt: TGTGCCAGCTCACCACAGGGGACTCACGAGCAGTACTTC
CDR3aa: CASSPQGTHEQYF
v_gene: TRBV18
abundance: NA
d_gene: NA
j_gene: TRBJ2-7

CDR3nt: TGTGCCAGCAGTCCGAGGGGGGGGCTCGGCTCCTACGAGCAGTACTTC
CDR3aa: CASSPRGGLGSYEQYF
v_gene: TRBV2
abundance: NA
d_gene: NA
j_gene: TRBJ2-7

CDR3nt: TGCGCCAGCAGCATGGACAGGCCTCCCACAGATACGCAGTATTTT
CDR3aa: CASSMDRPPTDTQYF
v_gene: TRBV5-1
abundance: NA
d_gene: TRBD1
j_gene: TRBJ2-3

CDR3nt: TGTGCCAGTAGTATAGCCCGCTTTTGGGGGCGAAACGAAAAACTGTTTTTT
CDR3aa: CASSIARFWGRNEKLFF
v_gene: TRBV19
abundance: NA
d_gene: NA
j_gene: TRBJ1-4

CDR3nt: TGTGCCAGCAGTGAAGTAACAGGACGATCCATCTCTGGAAACACCATATATTTT
CDR3aa: CASSEVTGRSISGNTIYF
v_gene: TRBV2
abundance: many
d_gene: NA
j_gene: TRBJ1-3

CDR3nt: TGCAGCGTTGAAGATTTTGCCAGTCAGTACTTC
CDR3aa: CSVEDFASQYF
v_gene: TRBV29-1
abundance: NA
d_gene: NA
j_gene: TRBJ2-7

CDR3nt: TGTGCCAGCAGCGGCGAACGACAGGGATCTAACTATGGCTACACCTTC
CDR3aa: CASSGERQGSNYGYTF
v_gene: TRBV5-4
abundance: few
d_gene: TRBD1
j_gene: TRBJ1-2

CDR3nt: TGCGCCAGCAGCTCACGCGAAGCGGGGGTAGATACGCAGTATTTT
CDR3aa: CASSSREAGVDTQYF
v_gene: TRBV5-1
abundance: NA
d_gene: TRBD2
j_gene: TRBJ2-3

CDR3nt: TGTGCCAGAAGCTTCTCCAGGGGGTCTGATGGCTACACCTTC
CDR3aa: CARSFSRGSDGYTF
v_gene: TRBV5-3
abundance: NA
d_gene: TRBD1
j_gene: TRBJ1-2

CDR3nt: TGTGCCAGCAGTTTGCGGACTAGCGGGAGCTCCTACAATGAGCAGTTCTTC
CDR3aa: CASSLRTSGSSYNEQFF
v_gene: TRBV27
abundance: once
d_gene: TRBD2
j_gene: TRBJ2-1

CDR3nt: TGTGCCAGCTACATACAGCAGGGGGGTAGAAACGAGCAGTACTTC
CDR3aa: CASYIQQGGRNEQYF
v_gene: TRBV2
abundance: few
d_gene: NA
j_gene: TRBJ2-7

CDR3nt: TGTGCCAGCAGCGCCGTCCCGATTAGGGCGGGGAGGACAGATACGCAGTATTTT
CDR3aa: CASSAVPIRAGRTDTQYF
v_gene: TRBV9
abundance: NA
d_gene: NA
j_gene: TRBJ2-3

CDR3nt: TGTGCCAGCAGTGACAACAGGGGGTCTAATTCACCCCTCCACTTT
CDR3aa: CASSDNRGSNSPLHF
v_gene: TRBV2
abundance: NA
d_gene: TRBD1
j_gene: TRBJ1-6

CDR3nt: TGTGCCAGTAGCCCACAGGGCGGCGACACTGAAGCTTTCTTT
CDR3aa: CASSPQGGDTEAFF
v_gene: TRBV19
abundance: NA
d_gene: NA
j_gene: TRBJ1-1

CDR3nt: TGCGCCAGCAGTCCTACATTGGGGACAGGGGGGAATCAGCCCCAGCATTTT
CDR3aa: CASSPTLGTGGNQPQHF
v_gene: TRBV4-1
abundance: NA
d_gene: TRBD1
j_gene: TRBJ1-5

CDR3nt: TGTGCCAGCAGTTACGGGTCACAGTATAGCAATCAGCCCCAGCATTTT
CDR3aa: CASSYGSQYSNQPQHF
v_gene: TRBV6-2/TRBV6-3
abundance: NA
d_gene: NA
j_gene: TRBJ1-5